This T cell receptor beta chain was captured in a study of cytomegalovirus exposure and HLA in healthy donors. Germline CDR1 and CDR2: SGHDT and YYEEEE. The CDR3 totals 14 residues. Trimming at V came to 4 bases and at J to 5 bases, leaving 6 bases not matched to a gene. The study's findings and limits: While the bulk of TCR sequences proved rare, some public TCRs turned up in many donors. Per published reports, the classifier diagnosed cytomegalovirus status with high specificity and sensitivity. The study recorded more than 150 TCR beta chains that were cytomegalovirus-associated.

Libraries were prepared by immunoSEQ multiplex PCR; TCRdb keeps only in-frame clonotypes and omits some of them. The data show hundreds of thousands of clones, with roughly 83% seen just once and roughly 5.5% held by the top ten. As to this clone: Its antigen remains unidentified.

The sample comprised PBMCs. This TCR was sampled from a young woman in good health and CMV-seronegative. The chain employs TRBV5-6 and TRBJ1-1, with 9 bases fitting TRBD1. The CDR3: CASSGGQGETEAFF. The CDR3 DNA follows: TGTGCCAGCAGCGGGGGACAGGGAGAGACTGAAGCTTTCTTT.